Below, one T cell receptor beta chain is given with its context. This clone was seen more than once but under ten times. This clone's antigen is unknown. No base quality information exists; no much larger clone differs at one position. This sample is drawn from a study of blood T cell repertoires in COVID-19 (dated by TCRdb to about 2020). Context from the whole study: Collaborator samples came from the United States, Italy and Spain and covered acute and convalescent phases of COVID-19. Where available, HLA class I and class II types were taken from metadata supplied by the sample provider and were not determined by assay-based typing. The samples were drawn from two sources: the first 160 participants of the ongoing ImmuneRACE study, and fewer than 1,500 subjects contributed by 6 global collaborators. Deeply sampled blood TCRbeta repertoires from subjects exposed to, actively infected with, or recovered from COVID-19 were included in the dataset. Sample metadata almost always included a de-identified subject ID, COVID-19 status, age in years and sex. The repertoires were released in a freely available public database meant as a resource for research on the immune response to SARS-CoV-2. The prospective study material was composed of cDNA or gDNA derived from T cells, B-cell-depleted T cells, or PBMCs. The paper as a whole reports these results and caveats: How much clinical and demographic metadata was included differed by source and by participant, and the metadata was provided uncurated.

At one collaborating source in Seattle, patients were enrolled during active infection and were followed longitudinally through the course of disease. Collaborating institutions collected whole blood in K2EDTA tubes following their own protocols. For TCRbeta analysis, collaborator samples were shipped as frozen whole blood, as isolated PBMCs, or as DNA extracted from either sample type. The immunoSEQ Assay, a bias-controlled multiplex PCR, was used to amplify TCRbeta CDR3 regions from genomic DNA. The original methods were these. Within the assay, amplification of reference gene primers was used to estimate how many nucleated cells each sample contained. Sequence reads were collapsed and filtered to measure the absolute abundance of every unique TCRbeta CDR3 rearrangement. Productive Simpson clonality was computed per sample as the square root of Simpson's diversity index over productive rearrangements. In TCRdb, the immuneACCESS table is reduced to in-frame sequences with V and J assigned. These tables do not hold every clone; where another copy was compared, an unresolved V gene accounts for under half, and the others remain unexplained. The DNA gave D and trimming, while V, J and clone size come from that table. The sample table lists more than 200,000 clones, more than 85% of them with a count of one. Roughly a tenth of the sample is in the top ten clones.

Inclusive of the bounding cysteine and phenylalanine, the CDR3 is 13 residues long. Only CDR3 DNA is held: 39 bases, read in frame from base 1. Here V drops 10 bases and J drops 9 bases, and the junction holds 11 bases not matched to any gene. From the germline V gene (reference sequence), CDR1 is LNHDA and CDR2 is SQIVND. The V and J genes are TRBV19 and TRBJ2-1; 8 of the junction bases match TRBD2. The origin of this receptor is a woman aged 50 to 60 with COVID-19, enrolled during active disease. What was sequenced was peripheral blood. The DNA sequence follows: TGTGCCATATCTTCCGGGGGGGCTTCTGAGCAGTTCTTC. Protein translation: CAISSGGASEQFF. The full variable domain, completed from the reference TRBV19 and TRBJ2-1 proteins outside the CDR3, reads DGGITQSPKYLFRKEGQNVTLSCEQNLNHDAMYWYRQDPGQGLRLIYYSQIVNDFQKGDIAEGYSVSREKKESFPLTVTSAQKNPTAFYLCAISSGGASEQFFGPGTRLTVL.